The 32 T cell receptor beta chains in this list originate from one sample, sequenced in a study of T cells in localized non-small cell lung cancer. The assay was immunoSEQ multiplex PCR, and TCRdb's table has in-frame clones only and misses some. The sample lists about 40,000 clones, around 86% occurring once. The material sequenced was peripheral blood, taken before any cancer treatment. All receptors come from a man aged 35-69 years with stage I lung adenocarcinoma.

The chain carries TRBV4-2 and TRBJ1-3, with D unresolved. The CDR3 consists of 14 residues. Between the trimmed V and J ends, which lost 4 bases and 6 bases, there was a span of 13 bases. Germline lookup yields CDR1 LGHNA and CDR2 YNFKEQ. As DNA, the CDR3 is TGTGCCAGCAGCCCTAAGGCAGCTACAAACACCATATATTTT. This sequence encodes CASSPKAATNTIYF.

The V gene is TRBV6-1, the J gene TRBJ1-4; D gene unclear. The length of the CDR3 is 15 residues. Deletions cut 4 bases from V and 3 bases from J, with 12 bases between. Germline V lookup: CDR1 MNHNS, CDR2 SASEGT. CDR3 protein: CASSGLVASNEKLFF. The CDR3 coding sequence is TGTGCCAGCAGTGGCCTAGTAGCCTCTAATGAAAAACTGTTTTTT.

V usage is TRBV9 and J usage is TRBJ2-1; possible D gene TRBD2, 5 bases. The germline V gene has CDR1 SGDLS and CDR2 YYNGEE. This CDR3 contains 17 residues. Trimming stripped 0 bases from V and 0 bases from J, with 13 bases between. For the CDR3, the DNA is TGTGCCAGCAGCGTAGCTACTAGGGCAGGCTCCTACAATGAGCAGTTCTTC. It encodes CASSVATRAGSYNEQFF.

This clone was seen only once. V and J are TRBV9 and TRBJ2-1; 8 bases align to TRBD1. The CDR3 loop spans 15 amino acids. Germline CDR1 SGDLS, CDR2 YYNGEE. The J segment lost 7 bases and the V segment lost 0 bases, leaving 6 bases of the junction unmatched. The DNA of the CDR3 is TGTGCCAGCAGCGTAGTGGGACAGGCGTTTAATGAGCAGTTCTTC. This sequence encodes CASSVVGQAFNEQFF.

The rearrangement uses TRBV29-1 and TRBJ1-5; no clear D. V lost 0 bases and J lost 0, with 6 bases in between. The CDR3 is made up of 14 amino acids. The V gene's germline CDR1 is SQVTM and CDR2 ANQGSEA. The CDR3 region has the DNA TGCAGCGTTGAAGAGACCGATAGCAATCAGCCCCAGCATTTT. Translating it yields CSVEETDSNQPQHF. Drawing the rest from reference TRBV29-1 and TRBJ1-5, the complete variable domain is SAVISQKPSRDICQRGTSLTIQCQVDSQVTMMFWYRQQPGQSLTLIATANQGSEATYESGFVIDKFPISRPNLTFSTLTVSNMSPEDSSIYLCSVEETDSNQPQHFGDGTRLSIL.

On this clone itself: Its ends do not fully match the called genes, so a read error is possible. Other DNA sequences in the same sample also yield this CDR3. The rearrangement joins TRBV10-3 to TRBJ1-2, with TRBD1 matching 9 bases. The CDR3 length is 15 residues. Looked up from germline, CDR1 is ENHRY and CDR2 is SYGVKD. Written as DNA, the CDR3 is TGTGCCATCAGCGAGTCTCGACAGGGGGAGTTTGGCTACACCTTC. Translation: CAISESRQGEFGYTF.

V is TRBV6-1 and J is TRBJ2-3; D not resolved. The V end was cut by 0 bases, the J end by 2 bases, with 3 bases between. The germline V gene has CDR1 MNHNS and CDR2 SASEGT. The CDR3 loop spans 13 amino acids. The CDR3 DNA is TGTGCCAGCAGTGAAGCCTACACAGATACGCAGTATTTT. This gives the protein CASSEAYTDTQYF.

V gene TRBV29-1 combines with J gene TRBJ2-3; TRBD1 might be the D (5 bases). The CDR3 consists of 13 residues. V dropped 6 bases and J dropped 3 bases, with 13 bases sitting between them. The germline gives CDR1 SQVTM, CDR2 ANQGSEA. Here the CDR3 reads CSVQSQGTDTQYF. CDR3 coding DNA: TGCAGCGTCCAAAGCCAGGGAACAGATACGCAGTATTTT.

The CDR3 DNA reads TGTGCCAGCAGTATCTTAACTAGCGGGAGGGCCAAAGATACGCAGTATTTT. Its protein product is CASSILTSGRAKDTQYF. This chain joins TRBV28 and TRBJ2-3, with 13 bases fitting TRBD2. The CDR3 loop spans 17 amino acids. With V trimmed by 5 bases and J by 5 bases, 10 bases remained unmatched. Per the germline V gene, CDR1 is MDHEN and CDR2 is SYDVKM. Full variable domain (outside the CDR3, taken from reference TRBV28 and TRBJ2-3): DVKVTQSSRYLVKRTGEKVFLECVQDMDHENMFWYRQDPGLGLRLIYFSYDVKMKEKGDIPEGYSVSREKKERFSLILESASTNQTSMYLCASSILTSGRAKDTQYFGPGTRLTVL.

The rearrangement uses TRBV5-1 and TRBJ2-5; D remains unclear. Germline V lookup: CDR1 SGHRS, CDR2 YFSETQ. V was pared by 4 bases and J by 3 bases, with 10 bases between. The CDR3 sequence is 13 residues long. CDR3 bases: TGCGCCAGCAGCAGGGCAGCCGAAGAGACCCAGTACTTC. Translating it yields CASSRAAEETQYF.

The V and J genes are TRBV9 and TRBJ1-3; TRBD1 aligns across 11 bases. V shed 4 bases, J shed 4 bases, and the junction held 4 bases outside the gene matches. CDR1 and CDR2 from the germline V gene are SGDLS and YYNGEE. CDR3 length: 15 residues. Written as DNA, the CDR3 is TGTGCCAGCAGCCAGGACAGGGGGCACGGAAACACCATATATTTT. Its protein product is CASSQDRGHGNTIYF.

A few counts support this clone. This sequence joins TRBV27 and TRBJ2-7; D is unclear. In germline, CDR1 is MNHEY, CDR2 SMNVEV (reference sequence). The CDR3 is made up of 17 amino acids. Trimming removed 0 bases from V and 3 bases from J, with 18 bases in between. The CDR3 DNA reads as TGTGCCAGCAGTTTATCGTTCTCCCAGACTTCGCACTACGAGCAGTACTTC. It encodes CASSLSFSQTSHYEQYF.

CDR3 sequence reads: CASSLQGTGEKLFF. The CDR3 DNA reads TGTGCCAGCAGCCTACAGGGGACCGGAGAAAAACTGTTTTTT. The V and J genes are TRBV7-2 and TRBJ1-4; 7 positions agree with TRBD1. This CDR3 region has 14 residues. Per the germline V gene, CDR1 is SGHTA and CDR2 is FQGNSA. V was clipped by 5 bases and J by 8 bases; unmatched bases: 8.

The chain recombines TRBV20-1 with TRBJ2-1; D gene uncertain. Looked up from germline, CDR1 is DFQATT and CDR2 is SNEGSKA (reference sequence). Deletions cut 5 bases from V and 7 bases from J, with 9 bases between. The CDR3 has 11 residues. CDR3 sequence (DNA): TGCAGTGCTCTACAGAGAAATGAGCAGTTCTTC. This encodes CSALQRNEQFF.

This clone was counted a single time. The chain has TRBV27 and TRBJ1-2; the match to TRBD1 covers 8 bases. The CDR3 has 13 amino acids. The germline CDR1 and CDR2 sequences are MNHEY and SMNVEV (reference sequence). The V segment lost 6 bases and the J segment 3 bases; nucleotides outside the gene matches: 3. CDR3 DNA: TGTGCCAGCAGCAAGGGACAGGACTATGGCTACACCTTC. Its protein is CASSKGQDYGYTF.

The rearrangement links TRBV2 to TRBJ1-2; D remains ambiguous. The CDR3 length is 12 residues. The germline V and J ends were trimmed by 7 bases and 2 bases, with 8 bases remaining between them. Germline CDR1 reads SNHLY; CDR2 reads FYNNEI. In nucleotides, the CDR3 is TGTGCCAGCACTTTCCAGAACTATGGCTACACCTTC. Its protein product is CASTFQNYGYTF.

The genes are TRBV10-3 and TRBJ2-2; tentative D call: TRBD2 (6 bases). V shed 6 bases and J shed 0 bases, with 11 bases lying between them. The CDR3 has 15 amino acids. Germline V gene sequence: CDR1 ENHRY, CDR2 SYGVKD. This CDR3 reads CAIRTRAPNTGELFF. The CDR3 bases are TGTGCCATCAGGACTAGGGCCCCGAACACCGGGGAGCTGTTTTTT.

This clone has more than one count but fewer than ten. The chain uses TRBV6-4 and TRBJ2-1, with 10 bases matching TRBD2. The germline CDR1 and CDR2 sequences are MRHNA and SNTAGT. This CDR3 has 15 amino acids. Trimming took 6 bases from V and 3 from J; bases not matched to a gene: 5. CDR3 residues: CASSPSSGSYNEQFF. The CDR3 DNA sequence: TGTGCCAGCAGCCCTTCTAGCGGGAGCTACAATGAGCAGTTCTTC.

A single count supports this clone. This sequence joins TRBV29-1 and TRBJ2-3, with D possibly TRBD2 on 7 matching bases. The CDR3 is made up of 15 amino acids. Germline CDR1 is SQVTM and CDR2 is ANQGSEA. Trimming cost V 2 bases and J 1 base, with 13 bases left between them. The CDR3 region is CSVEFGGAGTDTQYF. CDR3 in DNA: TGCAGCGTTGAATTTGGGGGGGCAGGCACAGATACGCAGTATTTT.

The J gene is TRBJ2-7, the V gene TRBV5-4, with TRBD1 matching 7 bases. V dropped 0 bases and J dropped 1; count of bases not matched to a gene: 4. CDR1 and CDR2 from the germline V gene are SGHNT and YYREEE (reference sequence). This CDR3 is 15 amino acids long. CDR3 region: CASSLEGTASYEQYF. In DNA, the CDR3 is TGTGCCAGCAGCTTGGAAGGGACAGCATCCTACGAGCAGTACTTC.

This clone was detected a few times. V and J are TRBV7-2 and TRBJ2-2, with D perhaps matching TRBD1 (5 bases). Germline lookup yields CDR1 SGHTA and CDR2 FQGNSA. There are 13 residues in the CDR3. V lost 5 bases, J lost 5 bases, and 9 bases lay in between. CDR3 sequence: CASSRGRTGELFF. Here the CDR3 DNA reads TGTGCCAGCAGCAGGGGCCGGACCGGGGAGCTGTTTTTT.

This clone was observed a single time. The J gene is TRBJ1-1, the V gene TRBV14; possible D gene TRBD1, 5 bases. Germline values: CDR1 SGHDN, CDR2 FVKESK. The CDR3 totals 14 residues. Trimming took 8 bases from V and 6 from J, leaving 19 bases between them. The CDR3 spells CASRTRAGSPEAFF. The CDR3 region has the DNA TGTGCCAGCCGAACCAGGGCCGGCTCCCCTGAAGCTTTCTTT.

This chain joins TRBV27 and TRBJ2-3, with a weak D call TRBD1 (6 bases). The germline V and J ends were trimmed by 6 bases and 6 bases, with 22 bases remaining between them. The CDR3 has 16 residues. Germline V lookup: CDR1 MNHEY, CDR2 SMNVEV (reference sequence). CDR3 in DNA: TGTGCCAGCAGCCCCAACTGGGGGCTCTCTATGGATACGCAGTATTTT. The encoded protein is CASSPNWGLSMDTQYF.

DNA for the CDR3: TGTGCCAGCACCCCCCTAGGGGGCGGCACAGATACGCAGTATTTT. As protein: CASTPLGGGTDTQYF. This sequence joins TRBV28 and TRBJ2-3, with 7 bases aligning to TRBD1. The CDR3 runs 15 residues. Per germline, CDR1 MDHEN and CDR2 SYDVKM. V lost 7 bases and J lost 1; bases outside the gene matches: 8.

The V gene is TRBV7-2, the J gene TRBJ2-1; no definite D call. CDR3 size: 14 residues. Trimming took off 4 bases at V and 0 bases at J, with 7 bases between the two ends. Germline loops: CDR1 SGHTA, CDR2 FQGNSA. The DNA of the CDR3 is TGTGCCAGCAGCTCGGACCCCTCCTACAATGAGCAGTTCTTC. This translates into CASSSDPSYNEQFF.

The rearrangement uses TRBV4-1 and TRBJ1-1; 8 positions agree with TRBD1. Losses at the gene ends were 4 bases for V and 8 bases for J; bases not matched to a gene: 6. Germline assignment: CDR1 MGHRA and CDR2 YSYEKL. This CDR3 contains 13 residues. CDR3 nucleotide sequence: TGCGCCAGCAGCCCCGACAGGGGCAGAGAAGCTTTCTTT. Translating it yields CASSPDRGREAFF.

This clone was counted once. J is TRBJ2-2 and V is TRBV9; D may be TRBD2 (5 bases). V shed 4 bases and J shed 5 bases, with 21 bases lying between them. CDR1 is SGDLS and CDR2 is YYNGEE in the germline V gene. The length of the CDR3 is 17 residues. CDR3 nucleotides: TGTGCCAGCAGCCCCCGAGGACTGGTAGCCCCAACCGGGGAGCTGTTTTTT. It codes for CASSPRGLVAPTGELFF.

This chain uses TRBV4-2 with TRBJ2-7, with 7 nucleotides matching TRBD2. The CDR3 runs to 15 residues. The ends lost 5 bases at V and 1 base at J; junction bases unmatched: 8. CDR1 and CDR2 from the germline V gene are LGHNA and YNFKEQ. The CDR3 is CASSDGLAESYEQYF. Written as DNA, the CDR3 is TGTGCCAGCAGCGACGGCCTAGCGGAATCCTACGAGCAGTACTTC.

This chain connects TRBV9 to TRBJ2-2; D is uncertain. From germline, CDR1 is SGDLS and CDR2 YYNGEE. This CDR3 has 12 amino acids. V was pared by 3 bases and J by 8 bases, with 8 bases between. CDR3 bases: TGTGCCAGCAGCGGAGTATCAGGGGAGCTGTTTTTT. Amino acid sequence: CASSGVSGELFF.

This clone has a single count. V usage is TRBV7-6 and J usage is TRBJ2-1; TRBD2 agrees at 7 bases. Germline V gives CDR1 SGHVS, CDR2 FNYEAQ. V trimming: 3 bases; J trimming: 0 bases; junction bases outside the gene matches: 2. The CDR3 is 15 residues long. CDR3 sequence: CASSLRESSYNEQFF. Written as DNA, the CDR3 is TGTGCCAGCAGCTTGCGGGAGAGCTCCTACAATGAGCAGTTCTTC.

CDR3 amino acids: CASRETGGTDTQYF. CDR3 bases: TGTGCCAGCAGGGAGACAGGGGGTACAGATACGCAGTATTTT. The chain joins TRBV6-5 to TRBJ2-3; TRBD1 aligns across 9 bases. The germline V gene has CDR1 MNHEY and CDR2 SVGAGI. This CDR3 contains 14 residues. V trimming: 6 bases; J trimming: 3 bases; junction bases outside the gene matches: 4.

The chain uses TRBV5-5 and TRBJ2-5, with TRBD1 as a possible D gene (5 bases). The germline V gene encodes CDR1 SGHKS and CDR2 YYEKEE (reference sequence). The length of the CDR3 is 15 residues. The V end lost 3 bases, the J end lost 0 bases, and 12 bases lay between the germline ends. CDR3 residues: CASSSQQADQETQYF. The CDR3, as DNA: TGTGCCAGCAGCTCCCAACAGGCGGACCAAGAGACCCAGTACTTC.